The present entry profiles one T cell receptor (beta chain) with its context. The same CDR3 also results from other DNA sequences found in this sample. This entry comes from a study of blood T cell repertoires in COVID-19. The germline CDR1 and CDR2 sequences are SGHDT and YYEEEE. V dropped 0 bases and J dropped 0 bases, with 7 bases sitting between them. The CDR3 loop spans 15 amino acids. The assay was immunoSEQ multiplex PCR, and TCRdb's table has in-frame clones only and misses some. The sample has roughly 300,000 clones; around 86% are singletons. The V and J genes are TRBV5-6 and TRBJ1-5; TRBD1 might be the D (6 bases). The receptor's source is a woman aged 40 to 55 with acute COVID-19. The sequenced sample consisted of PBMCs or T cells enriched from blood (not recorded which). The CDR3 here is CASSLGRGSNQPQHF. The CDR3 DNA reads as TGTGCCAGCAGCTTGGGCAGGGGTAGCAATCAGCCCCAGCATTTT. Filled out from reference TRBV5-6 and TRBJ1-5, the complete variable domain reads DAGVTQSPTHLIKTRGQQVTLRCSPKSGHDTVSWYQQALGQGPQFIFQYYEEEERQRGNFPDRFSGHQFPNYSSELNVNALLLGDSALYLCASSLGRGSNQPQHFGDGTRLSIL.